This T cell receptor (beta chain) was profiled in a study of T cells in Graves' hyperthyroidism and ophthalmopathy. The study, taken as a whole, reports: Most thyroid-expanded clonotypes above 0.001 were also found in blood. Stable hyperthyroidism was separated from ophthalmopathy by a model based on 13 V-J features.

On this clonotype itself: The antigen remains unidentified.

RNA transcripts were the template for amplifying TCR beta CDR3 regions. The TCR CDR3 first-round RT-PCR relied on the HTBI primer set. Each CDR3 protein is one row after TCRdb ran MiXCR on the multiplex PCR reads. The sample comprises approximately 560,000 distinct CDR3 sequences, roughly 50% of which are singletons, and 8% to 8.5% rests with the top ten. Unmatched junction bases numbered 7, after V lost 4 bases and J lost 7 bases. This CDR3 is built from 14 residues. Germline values: CDR1 SGHRS, CDR2 YFSETQ. The V and J genes are TRBV5-1 and TRBJ2-7; 11 bases match TRBD1. The TCR originated in a young woman with Graves' hyperthyroidism. What was sequenced was peripheral blood or thyroid tissue (not recorded which). The CDR3: CASSHRDRGWEQYF. CDR3 nucleotides: TGCGCCAGCAGCCACCGGGACAGGGGGTGGGAGCAGTACTTC.